Listed below are T cell receptor beta chains from one sample, sequenced in a study of CXCR3-negative and CXCR3-positive naive CD8 T cells. TCRdb re-called the 5' RACE reads; every CDR3 protein appears as one record, without DNA. The sample totals roughly 63,000 distinct CDR3 sequences. Sample: naive CXCR3+ CD8+ T cells from blood. Receptors were obtained from a human donor in good health. Some clones in this sample may be carry-over from other donors' samples. Both conserved end residues are part of each CDR3.

V: TRBV28; J: TRBJ2-6; CDR3: CASSHQDSVANVLTF
V: TRBV4-3; J: TRBJ2-7; CDR3: CASSQGVDSLYEQYF
V: TRBV6-6; J: TRBJ2-2; CDR3: CVSTHGAVTGELFF
V: TRBV28; J: TRBJ2-2; CDR3: CASTPKWVAPGELFF
V: TRBV29-1; J: TRBJ2-1; CDR3: CSVELAQGSYNEQFF
V: TRBV7-8; J: TRBJ1-6; CDR3: CASSYVSSYNSPLHF
V: TRBV7-9; J: TRBJ1-1; CDR3: CASSLKLWDRDSEAFF
V: TRBV5-1; J: TRBJ1-1; CDR3: CASSLHFSTEAFF
V: TRBV6-5; J: TRBJ2-5; CDR3: CTSSSRTGYETQYF
V: TRBV7-6; J: TRBJ2-3; CDR3: CASRQGQGGSDTQYF
V: TRBV20-1; J: TRBJ1-2; CDR3: CSASDSLMYGYTF
V: TRBV4-1; J: TRBJ2-3; CDR3: CASSQENPSGIDTQYF
V: TRBV12-3/TRBV12-4; J: TRBJ2-1; CDR3: CASSLDLAGDNEQFF
V: TRBV14; J: TRBJ2-6; CDR3: CASSQGPGFLANVLTF
V: TRBV7-9; J: TRBJ2-7; CDR3: CASSSGGGGTGSYEQYF
V: TRBV6-6; J: TRBJ2-5; CDR3: CASSSGQQETQYF
V: TRBV28; J: TRBJ2-1; CDR3: CASSLPPPSSYNEQFF
V: TRBV6-5; J: TRBJ2-7; CDR3: CASSYSGGGHYEQYF
V: TRBV11-3; J: TRBJ1-2; CDR3: CASSHPRGGYGYTF
V: TRBV7-9; J: TRBJ1-2; CDR3: CASSWDPRRTDYGYTF
V: TRBV12-3/TRBV12-4; J: TRBJ2-7; CDR3: CASSVPRSYEQYF
V: TRBV12-2; J: TRBJ1-5; CDR3: CASRLRDTINQPQHF
V: TRBV29-1; J: TRBJ2-7; CDR3: CSGTTGGPSHEQYF
V: TRBV4-1; J: TRBJ2-7; CDR3: CASSQYLSGGLTYEQYF
V: TRBV29-1; J: TRBJ2-2; CDR3: CSVIRTGELFF
V: TRBV6-6; J: TRBJ2-1; CDR3: CASTPGPRGEQFF
V: TRBV14; J: TRBJ2-2; CDR3: CASSQEDRGLVGELFF
V: TRBV13; J: TRBJ1-6; CDR3: CASSLGQGPLHF
V: TRBV7-6; J: TRBJ2-2; CDR3: CASSLAIGSTNTGELFF
V: TRBV7-9; J: TRBJ2-3; CDR3: CASSPSRGTDGTDTQYF
V: TRBV5-6; J: TRBJ1-1; CDR3: CASSPPSAHTEAFF
V: TRBV20-1; J: TRBJ2-7; CDR3: CSAGLRDRSSYEQYF
V: TRBV29-1; J: TRBJ2-3; CDR3: CSAPGRGITDTQYF
V: TRBV5-6; J: TRBJ1-1; CDR3: CASSYRDRGEAFF
V: TRBV11-2; J: TRBJ2-7; CDR3: CASSLIAGLNEQYF
V: TRBV11-3; J: TRBJ2-1; CDR3: CASSALDSSNEQFF
V: TRBV29-1; J: TRBJ2-2; CDR3: CSVEEGLTGELFF
V: TRBV6-4; J: TRBJ2-3; CDR3: CASSDEGHTDTQYF
V: TRBV20-1; J: TRBJ1-2; CDR3: CSALPQGVSDYGYTF
V: TRBV25-1; J: TRBJ2-1; CDR3: CASSDFWRGDLNEQFF
V: TRBV20-1; J: TRBJ2-1; CDR3: CSARSGQGGSGQFF
V: TRBV5-1; J: TRBJ2-1; CDR3: CASSPGQGKNEQFF
V: TRBV5-1; J: TRBJ2-7; CDR3: CASSLSSEQAAYEQYF
V: TRBV20-1; J: TRBJ2-7; CDR3: CSARAPGQGFYEQYF
V: TRBV20-1; J: TRBJ2-7; CDR3: CSASLSGGASYEQYF
V: TRBV3-1; J: TRBJ2-7; CDR3: CASSPGTSGYEQYF
V: TRBV20-1; J: TRBJ1-1; CDR3: CSAQPGTGDTEAFF
V: TRBV7-3; J: TRBJ2-1; CDR3: CASSLLPGISYNEQFF